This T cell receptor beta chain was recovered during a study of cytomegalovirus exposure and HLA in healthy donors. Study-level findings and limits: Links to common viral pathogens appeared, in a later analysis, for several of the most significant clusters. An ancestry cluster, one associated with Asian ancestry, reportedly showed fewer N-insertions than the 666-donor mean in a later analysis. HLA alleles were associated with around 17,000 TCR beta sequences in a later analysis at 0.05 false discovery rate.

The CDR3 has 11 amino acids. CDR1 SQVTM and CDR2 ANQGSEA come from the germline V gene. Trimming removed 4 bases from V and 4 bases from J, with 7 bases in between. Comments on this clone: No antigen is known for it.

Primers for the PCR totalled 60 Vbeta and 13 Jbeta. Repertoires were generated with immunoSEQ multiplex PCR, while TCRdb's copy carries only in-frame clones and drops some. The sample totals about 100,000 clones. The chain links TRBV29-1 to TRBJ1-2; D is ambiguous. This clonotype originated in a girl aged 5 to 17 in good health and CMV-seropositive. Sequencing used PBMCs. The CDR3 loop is CSVVNSYGYTF. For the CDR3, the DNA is TGCAGCGTTGTAAACAGCTATGGCTACACCTTC. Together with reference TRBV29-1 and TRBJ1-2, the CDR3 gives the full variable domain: SAVISQKPSRDICQRGTSLTIQCQVDSQVTMMFWYRQQPGQSLTLIATANQGSEATYESGFVIDKFPISRPNLTFSTLTVSNMSPEDSSIYLCSVVNSYGYTFGSGTRLTVV.